A selection of T cell receptor beta chains follows, all from one sample in a study of shared clonotypes between healthy human individuals. The protocol was immunoSEQ multiplex PCR, while the TCRdb copy is restricted to in-frame clones and leaves out a portion. The top ten clones hold around 0.47% of a sample with about 1.5 million clones, around 98% of them seen once. The sequencing sample was made of naive CD4+ T cells sorted from blood. The receptors derive from a man aged 25-45 years in good health. Both conserved end residues are part of each CDR3. The order of the fields is clone size, D gene, V gene, J gene, CDR3 protein, CDR3 DNA. A D gene is named only where the DNA matches it firmly. Only some rows state a clone size, as once, few, many or a class for expanded clones.

NA,TRBD1,TRBV4-1,TRBJ2-7,CASSQVPPGGQGAYEQYF,TGCGCCAGCAGCCAAGTTCCCCCCGGGGGACAGGGGGCCTACGAGCAGTACTTC
NA,TRBD2,TRBV19,TRBJ2-7,CASSMSTGGSYEQYF,TGTGCCAGTAGTATGAGCACGGGAGGCTCCTACGAGCAGTACTTC
NA,TRBD1,TRBV5-4,TRBJ2-7,CASSLAAVRQGEQYF,TGTGCCAGCAGCTTGGCGGCCGTTAGACAGGGCGAGCAGTACTTC
NA,NA,TRBV9,TRBJ1-5,CASSLGGDQPQHF,TGTGCCAGCAGCCTAGGGGGGGATCAGCCCCAGCATTTT
NA,TRBD1,TRBV2,TRBJ1-2,CASSERRDSYGYTF,TGTGCCAGCAGTGAAAGGAGGGACAGCTATGGCTACACCTTC
NA,NA,TRBV28,TRBJ2-7,CASSYLRGPYEQYF,TGTGCCAGCAGTTATCTAAGGGGACCCTACGAGCAGTACTTC
once,TRBD1,TRBV6-1,TRBJ2-7,CASSRTGELYEQYF,TGTGCCAGCAGCCGGACAGGGGAATTATACGAGCAGTACTTC
NA,NA,TRBV6-5,TRBJ1-1,CASRGLDRNTEAFF,TGTGCCAGCAGGGGTCTCGACAGAAACACTGAAGCTTTCTTT
once,TRBD1,TRBV27,TRBJ1-3,CASSYQGALGNTIYF,TGTGCCAGCAGCTACCAGGGGGCTCTCGGAAACACCATATATTTT
NA,TRBD2,TRBV7-6,TRBJ2-7,CASSGRSGSRSYEQYF,TGTGCCAGCAGCGGTCGTAGCGGGAGTCGCTCCTACGAGCAGTACTTC
NA,NA,TRBV28,TRBJ1-4,CASSTRRGQSSTNEKLFF,TGTGCCAGCAGTACCCGCCGAGGACAGAGCTCAACTAATGAAAAACTGTTTTTT
NA,NA,TRBV18,TRBJ1-1,CASSPPRVQGVDTEAFF,TGTGCCAGCTCACCACCGAGGGTTCAAGGTGTGGACACTGAAGCTTTCTTT
NA,NA,TRBV7-8,TRBJ1-1,CASSLADRNTEAFF,TGTGCCAGCAGCTTAGCTGACAGGAACACTGAAGCTTTCTTT
NA,NA,TRBV7-8,TRBJ2-5,CASSPNRGGPQETQYF,TGTGCCAGCAGCCCCAACAGGGGAGGCCCCCAAGAGACCCAGTACTTC
once,NA,TRBV7-7,TRBJ2-3,CASSLTDRDTDTQYF,TGTGCCAGCAGCTTGACCGACCGCGACACAGATACGCAGTATTTT
NA,NA,TRBV18,TRBJ2-6,CASSLQMGTGANVLTF,TGTGCCAGCTCACTCCAGATGGGGACTGGGGCCAACGTCCTGACTTTC
NA,NA,TRBV6-1,TRBJ2-3,CASSVSTDTQYF,TGTGCCAGCAGTGTCAGCACAGATACGCAGTATTTT
NA,NA,TRBV2,TRBJ2-1,CASTYQTAYNEQFF,TGTGCCAGCACTTATCAGACGGCTTACAATGAGCAGTTCTTC
NA,NA,TRBV27,TRBJ2-7,CASRPWETYEQYF,TGTGCCAGCAGGCCCTGGGAAACCTACGAGCAGTACTTC
once,TRBD1,TRBV10-3,TRBJ1-2,CATQGDRSHGYTF,TGTGCCACCCAGGGGGACAGGTCTCATGGCTACACCTTC
NA,TRBD2,TRBV29-1,TRBJ2-1,CSVVGLAGIYNEQFF,TGCAGCGTTGTTGGGCTAGCGGGAATCTACAATGAGCAGTTCTTC
NA,TRBD2,TRBV7-9,TRBJ2-6,CASSFTILAGDSGANVLTF,TGTGCCAGCAGCTTTACGATTCTAGCGGGGGACTCTGGGGCCAACGTCCTGACTTTC